This T cell receptor beta chain originates from a study of shared clonotypes between healthy human individuals. Study context: The composition of the donors was two women and a few men aged 18 to 49.

The authors distributed each subset's genomic DNA evenly over several immunoSEQ plates. The method was immunoSEQ multiplex PCR; TCRdb's version includes in-frame clones alone and lacks a portion of them. This sample has fewer than 550,000 clones, with around 79% found just once. The V gene's germline CDR1 is GTSNPN and CDR2 SVGIG (reference sequence). This CDR3 is 15 amino acids long. The V gene lost 7 bases and the J gene lost 5 bases, with 21 bases spanning the gap. The material sequenced was PBMCs. The clonotype comes from a woman aged 40 to 50 in good health. Some clones in this sample may be carry-over from other donors' samples. The J gene is TRBJ2-1, the V gene TRBV30, with D possibly TRBD1 on 6 matching bases. Here the CDR3 DNA reads TGTGCCTTGAACAGGGTAGGAACGGGAAACAATGAGCAGTTCTTC. This sequence encodes CALNRVGTGNNEQFF.